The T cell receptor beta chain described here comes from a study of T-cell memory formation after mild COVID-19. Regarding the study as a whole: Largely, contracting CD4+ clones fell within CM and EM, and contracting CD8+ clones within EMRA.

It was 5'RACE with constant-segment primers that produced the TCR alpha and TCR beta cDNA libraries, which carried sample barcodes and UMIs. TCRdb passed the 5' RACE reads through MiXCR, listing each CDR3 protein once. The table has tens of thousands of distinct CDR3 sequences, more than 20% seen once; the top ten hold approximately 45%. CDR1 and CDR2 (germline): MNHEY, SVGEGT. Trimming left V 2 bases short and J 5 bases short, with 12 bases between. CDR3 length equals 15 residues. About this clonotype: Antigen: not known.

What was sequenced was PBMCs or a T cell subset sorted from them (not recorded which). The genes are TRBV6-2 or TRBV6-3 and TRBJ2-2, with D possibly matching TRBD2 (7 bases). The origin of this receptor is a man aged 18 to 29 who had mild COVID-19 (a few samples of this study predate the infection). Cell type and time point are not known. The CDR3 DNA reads TGTGCCAGCAGTTACCGGGGGGCCAATACCGGGGAGCTGTTTTTT. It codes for CASSYRGANTGELFF.